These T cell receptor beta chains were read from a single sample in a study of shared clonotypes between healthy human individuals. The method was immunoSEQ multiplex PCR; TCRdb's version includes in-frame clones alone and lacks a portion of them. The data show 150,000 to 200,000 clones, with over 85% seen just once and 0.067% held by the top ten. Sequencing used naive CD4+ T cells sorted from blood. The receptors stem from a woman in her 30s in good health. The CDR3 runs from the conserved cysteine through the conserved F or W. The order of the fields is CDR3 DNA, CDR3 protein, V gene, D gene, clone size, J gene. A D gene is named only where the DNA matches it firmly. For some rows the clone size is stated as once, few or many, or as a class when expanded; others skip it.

cdr3_nt: TGCGCCAGCAGCCGAGGGCTAGCGGGAGGCACCGGCACAGATACGCAGTATTTT
cdr3_aa: CASSRGLAGGTGTDTQYF
v_call: TRBV5-1
d_call: TRBD2
clone_size: NA
j_call: TRBJ2-3

cdr3_nt: TGTGCCAGCAGCCCCCGGGACAGTTCGGATTCCTACGAGCAGTACTTC
cdr3_aa: CASSPRDSSDSYEQYF
v_call: TRBV7-9
d_call: TRBD1
clone_size: few
j_call: TRBJ2-7

cdr3_nt: TGTGCCAGCAGTTTATTTGGTTTGGCAGGGGGTTTCTCTGGGGCCAACGTCCTGACTTTC
cdr3_aa: CASSLFGLAGGFSGANVLTF
v_call: TRBV28
d_call: TRBD1
clone_size: NA
j_call: TRBJ2-6

cdr3_nt: TGTGCCAGCAGTTTATTCACCGTGAACACTGAAGCTTTCTTT
cdr3_aa: CASSLFTVNTEAFF
v_call: TRBV28
d_call: NA
clone_size: NA
j_call: TRBJ1-1

cdr3_nt: TGCGCCAGCCTTAATCTCGGGCATACCTACGAGCTGTACTTC
cdr3_aa: CASLNLGHTYELYF
v_call: TRBV10-2
d_call: NA
clone_size: NA
j_call: TRBJ2-7

cdr3_nt: TGTGCCAGTAGTTCCGGGACAGGGGGCAGCTACGAGCAGTACTTC
cdr3_aa: CASSSGTGGSYEQYF
v_call: TRBV19
d_call: TRBD1
clone_size: once
j_call: TRBJ2-7

cdr3_nt: TGTGCTTCGGGGGGACAAGGGGAGACCCAGTACTTC
cdr3_aa: CASGGQGETQYF
v_call: TRBV28
d_call: NA
clone_size: NA
j_call: TRBJ2-5

cdr3_nt: TGTGCCAGCAGCCCGGGACTAGCGGAGTACGAGCAGTACTTC
cdr3_aa: CASSPGLAEYEQYF
v_call: TRBV11-2
d_call: TRBD2
clone_size: NA
j_call: TRBJ2-7

cdr3_nt: TGTGCCAGCTCACCAACGGTAGATACGCAGTATTTT
cdr3_aa: CASSPTVDTQYF
v_call: TRBV18
d_call: NA
clone_size: NA
j_call: TRBJ2-3

cdr3_nt: TGTGCCAGCACCCTTAGCGGGAGGGCCCCCTACGAGCAGTACTTC
cdr3_aa: CASTLSGRAPYEQYF
v_call: TRBV6-5
d_call: TRBD2
clone_size: NA
j_call: TRBJ2-7

cdr3_nt: TGTGCCAGCAGTTGGCAGGGTAATTCACCCCTCCACTTT
cdr3_aa: CASSWQGNSPLHF
v_call: TRBV6-5
d_call: NA
clone_size: NA
j_call: TRBJ1-6

cdr3_nt: TGTGCCAGTAGTCCGGGACGGACAGAGACCCAGTACTTC
cdr3_aa: CASSPGRTETQYF
v_call: TRBV19
d_call: NA
clone_size: NA
j_call: TRBJ2-5

cdr3_nt: TGTGCCAGCAGCCCTGGATTAGCCAAAAACATTCAGTACTTC
cdr3_aa: CASSPGLAKNIQYF
v_call: TRBV7-2
d_call: NA
clone_size: NA
j_call: TRBJ2-4

cdr3_nt: TGTGCCAGCAGTCTGCCGGGGCCCTACGAGTGGCAGTACTTC
cdr3_aa: CASSLPGPYEWQYF
v_call: TRBV27
d_call: NA
clone_size: NA
j_call: TRBJ2-7

cdr3_nt: TGTGCCAGCAGCTTGGCCGGACACACTAATCAGCCCCAGCATTTT
cdr3_aa: CASSLAGHTNQPQHF
v_call: TRBV5-4
d_call: NA
clone_size: NA
j_call: TRBJ1-5

cdr3_nt: TGTGCCAGCTCACCGACGGACAGGGCCAAAAACATTCAGTACTTC
cdr3_aa: CASSPTDRAKNIQYF
v_call: TRBV18
d_call: TRBD1
clone_size: NA
j_call: TRBJ2-4

cdr3_nt: TGTGCCAGCAGCTCTAGGGAGGACAATGAGCAGTTCTTC
cdr3_aa: CASSSREDNEQFF
v_call: TRBV7-9
d_call: NA
clone_size: NA
j_call: TRBJ2-1

cdr3_nt: TGTGCCAGCAGTCCGTCCTCCATTGAGAGGACCTACGAGCAGTACTTC
cdr3_aa: CASSPSSIERTYEQYF
v_call: TRBV28
d_call: NA
clone_size: NA
j_call: TRBJ2-7

cdr3_nt: TGTGCCAGCAGCTTAAGGACTAGCGGGAGAGGGCGGGAGCTGTTTTTT
cdr3_aa: CASSLRTSGRGRELFF
v_call: TRBV7-3
d_call: TRBD2
clone_size: NA
j_call: TRBJ2-2

cdr3_nt: TGTGCCAGCAGCCAAGGGACTAGCGCATCCTACGAGCAGTACTTC
cdr3_aa: CASSQGTSASYEQYF
v_call: TRBV28
d_call: TRBD2
clone_size: NA
j_call: TRBJ2-7

cdr3_nt: TGTGCCAGCAGTTTAACGCGCCCCAAGGCCTGGGGAAACACTGAAGCTTTCTTT
cdr3_aa: CASSLTRPKAWGNTEAFF
v_call: TRBV27
d_call: NA
clone_size: NA
j_call: TRBJ1-1

cdr3_nt: TGTGCCAGCAGCTTATTAGGTGGCAGGGGGAACACTGAAGCTTTCTTT
cdr3_aa: CASSLLGGRGNTEAFF
v_call: TRBV11-2
d_call: NA
clone_size: NA
j_call: TRBJ1-1

cdr3_nt: TGTGCCAGCAGCTTCCGCCGGACAAAAAACATTCAGTACTTC
cdr3_aa: CASSFRRTKNIQYF
v_call: TRBV13
d_call: NA
clone_size: NA
j_call: TRBJ2-4

cdr3_nt: TGTGCCAGCAGTCCGAGGACTAGCGGGTCCTACGAGCAGTACTTC
cdr3_aa: CASSPRTSGSYEQYF
v_call: TRBV2
d_call: TRBD2
clone_size: NA
j_call: TRBJ2-7

cdr3_nt: TGTGCCAGCAGCCTTAGACAGTTAAGCACGCAGTTCTTC
cdr3_aa: CASSLRQLSTQFF
v_call: TRBV7-2
d_call: NA
clone_size: NA
j_call: TRBJ2-1

cdr3_nt: TGTGCCATCAGGGGGTACTCCTACGAGCAGTACTTC
cdr3_aa: CAIRGYSYEQYF
v_call: TRBV10-3
d_call: NA
clone_size: NA
j_call: TRBJ2-7

cdr3_nt: TGTGCCAGCAGCTTAAATGAGGGGGCAGGGGCCAACGTCCTGACTTTC
cdr3_aa: CASSLNEGAGANVLTF
v_call: TRBV7-3
d_call: TRBD1
clone_size: NA
j_call: TRBJ2-6

cdr3_nt: TGTGCCAGCAGCTTGGACTCATTTAGCGGGGAGCTGTTTTTT
cdr3_aa: CASSLDSFSGELFF
v_call: TRBV7-3
d_call: NA
clone_size: NA
j_call: TRBJ2-2

cdr3_nt: TGTGCCAGTAGGGCTCCCGGACAGACCTACGAGCAGTACTTC
cdr3_aa: CASRAPGQTYEQYF
v_call: TRBV19
d_call: NA
clone_size: NA
j_call: TRBJ2-7

cdr3_nt: TGTGCCAGCTCACCAACGACAGGGAACACTGAAGCTTTCTTT
cdr3_aa: CASSPTTGNTEAFF
v_call: TRBV18
d_call: NA
clone_size: NA
j_call: TRBJ1-1

cdr3_nt: TGTGCCAGCTCACCACCGCCCGGTTGGGGATCTGGAAACACCATATATTTT
cdr3_aa: CASSPPPGWGSGNTIYF
v_call: TRBV18
d_call: NA
clone_size: NA
j_call: TRBJ1-3

cdr3_nt: TGTGCCAGCAGTTTATCGAGGGATAATCAGCCCCAGCATTTT
cdr3_aa: CASSLSRDNQPQHF
v_call: TRBV27
d_call: NA
clone_size: NA
j_call: TRBJ1-5

cdr3_nt: TGTGCCAGCAGCTTTCGACTAGCGGGAGGCCCTTTGTACAATGAGCAGTTCTTC
cdr3_aa: CASSFRLAGGPLYNEQFF
v_call: TRBV11-1
d_call: TRBD2
clone_size: NA
j_call: TRBJ2-1

cdr3_nt: TGTGCCAGCAGCCGCATAGCCGGGAGGGGTGGCGAGCAGTTCTTC
cdr3_aa: CASSRIAGRGGEQFF
v_call: TRBV11-2
d_call: TRBD2
clone_size: NA
j_call: TRBJ2-1

cdr3_nt: TGTGCCAGCAGCTTAACCCCTCGGGGGGCCGAGGGGGGCTACACCTTC
cdr3_aa: CASSLTPRGAEGGYTF
v_call: TRBV7-8
d_call: NA
clone_size: once
j_call: TRBJ1-2

cdr3_nt: TGTGCCAGCAGTGAATGGGGGGGAGGCAATCAGCCCCAGCATTTT
cdr3_aa: CASSEWGGGNQPQHF
v_call: TRBV2
d_call: NA
clone_size: NA
j_call: TRBJ1-5

cdr3_nt: TGTGCCAGCTCACCACTGACAGGCACAAATGAAAAACTGTTTTTT
cdr3_aa: CASSPLTGTNEKLFF
v_call: TRBV18
d_call: NA
clone_size: NA
j_call: TRBJ1-4

cdr3_nt: TGTGCCAGCAGTTTATTGGTTTCACCCCTCCACTTT
cdr3_aa: CASSLLVSPLHF
v_call: TRBV28
d_call: NA
clone_size: NA
j_call: TRBJ1-6

cdr3_nt: TGTGCCAGCAGCTTTGCAGGGGGCATGTACGAGCAGTACTTC
cdr3_aa: CASSFAGGMYEQYF
v_call: TRBV7-9
d_call: TRBD1
clone_size: NA
j_call: TRBJ2-7

cdr3_nt: TGTGCCAGTACCCCACTAGCGGGATCCTACAATGAGCAGTTCTTC
cdr3_aa: CASTPLAGSYNEQFF
v_call: TRBV19
d_call: TRBD2
clone_size: NA
j_call: TRBJ2-1

cdr3_nt: TGTGCCAGCAGTTTATGGGCCATGAGCTACGAGCAGTACTTC
cdr3_aa: CASSLWAMSYEQYF
v_call: TRBV28
d_call: NA
clone_size: NA
j_call: TRBJ2-7

cdr3_nt: TGTGCCATCAGTGACCCAGCGGGAGTGGCAGAGACCCAGTACTTC
cdr3_aa: CAISDPAGVAETQYF
v_call: TRBV10-3
d_call: TRBD2
clone_size: NA
j_call: TRBJ2-5

cdr3_nt: TGTGCCAGCAGCTTAGTACAACCTAGAGATGAAAAACTGTTTTTT
cdr3_aa: CASSLVQPRDEKLFF
v_call: TRBV11-2
d_call: NA
clone_size: NA
j_call: TRBJ1-4

cdr3_nt: TGTGCCAGCAGCACCATCTTCAGGGAGCAGTACTTC
cdr3_aa: CASSTIFREQYF
v_call: TRBV7-8
d_call: NA
clone_size: NA
j_call: TRBJ2-7

cdr3_nt: TGCGCCAGCAGCTTGGGTTGGGGGACTGAAGCTTTCTTT
cdr3_aa: CASSLGWGTEAFF
v_call: TRBV5-1
d_call: NA
clone_size: NA
j_call: TRBJ1-1

cdr3_nt: TGTGCCAGCAGTTGGACTAGCGAGTACGAGCAGTACTTC
cdr3_aa: CASSWTSEYEQYF
v_call: TRBV6-6
d_call: TRBD2
clone_size: NA
j_call: TRBJ2-7

cdr3_nt: TGTGCCAGCAGGCTGACAGGGGGCATCAATCAGCCCCAGCATTTT
cdr3_aa: CASRLTGGINQPQHF
v_call: TRBV2
d_call: TRBD1
clone_size: NA
j_call: TRBJ1-5

cdr3_nt: TGTGCCAGTAGTCCGGGACAGGGGACTTCCTACGAGCAGTACTTC
cdr3_aa: CASSPGQGTSYEQYF
v_call: TRBV19
d_call: TRBD1
clone_size: NA
j_call: TRBJ2-7

cdr3_nt: TGCGCCAGCAGCGGGCTGGGGCGGGCCATTTACAATGAGCAGTTCTTC
cdr3_aa: CASSGLGRAIYNEQFF
v_call: TRBV5-1
d_call: NA
clone_size: NA
j_call: TRBJ2-1

cdr3_nt: TGTGCCAGCAGAACGAGGGAGACCCAGTACTTC
cdr3_aa: CASRTRETQYF
v_call: TRBV28
d_call: NA
clone_size: NA
j_call: TRBJ2-5

cdr3_nt: TGTGCCAGTACCACAGGGGAGGGGACTGAAGCTTTCTTT
cdr3_aa: CASTTGEGTEAFF
v_call: TRBV2
d_call: TRBD1
clone_size: once
j_call: TRBJ1-1

cdr3_nt: TGTGCCAGCAGTTCCACGGCCACTATAAGCAATCAGCCCCAGCATTTT
cdr3_aa: CASSSTATISNQPQHF
v_call: TRBV27
d_call: NA
clone_size: NA
j_call: TRBJ1-5

cdr3_nt: TGCGCCAGCAGCTTGGCCATCATGAACACTGAAGCTTTCTTT
cdr3_aa: CASSLAIMNTEAFF
v_call: TRBV5-1
d_call: NA
clone_size: once
j_call: TRBJ1-1

cdr3_nt: TGTGCCAGCAGCTTGCGGGGGGGTCTCTCCTACGAGCAGTACTTC
cdr3_aa: CASSLRGGLSYEQYF
v_call: TRBV5-6
d_call: TRBD2
clone_size: NA
j_call: TRBJ2-7

cdr3_nt: TGTGCCAGCTCACCCCAGGGGACCGATAACTATGGCTACACCTTC
cdr3_aa: CASSPQGTDNYGYTF
v_call: TRBV18
d_call: NA
clone_size: NA
j_call: TRBJ1-2

cdr3_nt: TGTGCCAGCAGCTCCCAGGGGCTCTATGGCTACACCTTC
cdr3_aa: CASSSQGLYGYTF
v_call: TRBV7-3
d_call: NA
clone_size: once
j_call: TRBJ1-2

cdr3_nt: TGTGCCAGTAGTACCCCAGGGTTTGACCATGGCTACACCTTC
cdr3_aa: CASSTPGFDHGYTF
v_call: TRBV19
d_call: NA
clone_size: NA
j_call: TRBJ1-2

cdr3_nt: TGTGCCACCGGGACACCCCATAACGAGCAGTACTTC
cdr3_aa: CATGTPHNEQYF
v_call: TRBV6-5
d_call: NA
clone_size: NA
j_call: TRBJ2-7

cdr3_nt: TGTGCCAGCAGCTCCCCGGTCGAGAGCCACGAGCAGTACTTC
cdr3_aa: CASSSPVESHEQYF
v_call: TRBV7-9
d_call: NA
clone_size: few
j_call: TRBJ2-7

cdr3_nt: TGTGCCAGCAGCCCACAACCGGGACAGATACTACTTGGGTATTACAATGAGCAGTTCTTC
cdr3_aa: CASSPQPGQILLGYYNEQFF
v_call: TRBV14
d_call: TRBD1
clone_size: NA
j_call: TRBJ2-1